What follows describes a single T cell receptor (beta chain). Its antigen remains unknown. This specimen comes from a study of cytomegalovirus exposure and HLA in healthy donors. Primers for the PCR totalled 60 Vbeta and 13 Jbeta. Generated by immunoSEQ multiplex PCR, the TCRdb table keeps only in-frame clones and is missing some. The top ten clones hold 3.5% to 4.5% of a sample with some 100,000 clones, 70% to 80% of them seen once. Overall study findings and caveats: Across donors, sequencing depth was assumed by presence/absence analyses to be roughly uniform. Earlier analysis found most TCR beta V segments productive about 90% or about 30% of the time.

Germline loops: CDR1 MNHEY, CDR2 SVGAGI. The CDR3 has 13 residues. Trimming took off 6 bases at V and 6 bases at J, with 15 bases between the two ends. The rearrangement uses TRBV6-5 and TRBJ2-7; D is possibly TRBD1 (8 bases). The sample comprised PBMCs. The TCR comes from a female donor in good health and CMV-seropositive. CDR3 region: CASRNRGGTEQYF. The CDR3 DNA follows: TGTGCCAGCAGGAACAGGGGGGGGACCGAGCAGTACTTC.